The clone carrying this T cell receptor beta chain was found many times. Its antigen is currently unknown. This specimen belongs to a study of T cells after yellow fever vaccination. One entry per CDR3 protein, called by TCRdb with MiXCR from the 5' RACE reads. The data contain around 160,000 distinct CDR3 sequences, 6% to 7.5% of them singletons. V lost 5 bases and J lost 7, with 18 bases in between. The CDR3 consists of 16 residues. Overall study findings and caveats: Few clonotypes appeared in both CD4 and CD8 compartments. Boosting was followed by the reappearance of most primary-vaccination clones (under 97% CD4, 88% CD8). A weaker secondary response peaked on day 5, the primary on day 15. Contaminating bulk clonotypes could be abundant in FACS-sorted repertoires.

Sequencing was performed on CD4+ T cells sorted from PBMCs, taken around 5 days after the first yellow fever vaccination. The sequence was obtained from a young man who received the YFV17D yellow fever vaccine. The chain joins TRBV12-3 or TRBV12-4 to TRBJ1-6, with a weak D call TRBD1 (6 bases). The CDR3: CASSLRGFTGNSPLHF. The CDR3, as DNA: TGTGCCAGCAGTCTCAGGGGATTTACGGGAAATTCACCCCTCCACTTT.